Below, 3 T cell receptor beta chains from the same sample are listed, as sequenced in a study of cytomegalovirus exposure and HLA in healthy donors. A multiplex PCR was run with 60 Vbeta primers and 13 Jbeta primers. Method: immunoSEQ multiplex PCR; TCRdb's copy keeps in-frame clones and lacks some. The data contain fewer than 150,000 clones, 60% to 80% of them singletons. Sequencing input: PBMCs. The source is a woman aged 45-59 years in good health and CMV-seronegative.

CDR3 amino acids: CAISESPRETSPLHF. CDR3 bases: TGTGCCATCAGTGAGTCGCCCAGGGAAACTTCACCCCTCCACTTT. The chain is built from TRBV10-3 and TRBJ1-6, with a tentative D call TRBD1 (5 bases). With 0 bases removed from V and 9 bases from J, the gap between germline ends came to 12 bases. The CDR3 runs to 15 residues. From germline, CDR1 is ENHRY and CDR2 SYGVKD.

CDR3 nucleotide sequence: TGTGCCAGCAGGAGAGGGACAGGGTTCTACGAGCAGTACTTC. This gives the protein CASRRGTGFYEQYF. This rearrangement joins TRBV11-2 to TRBJ2-7; 9 bases are a match to TRBD1. The CDR3 runs to 14 residues. V was clipped by 6 bases and J by 3 bases; unmatched bases: 6. Germline CDR1 is SGHAT and CDR2 is FQNNGV.

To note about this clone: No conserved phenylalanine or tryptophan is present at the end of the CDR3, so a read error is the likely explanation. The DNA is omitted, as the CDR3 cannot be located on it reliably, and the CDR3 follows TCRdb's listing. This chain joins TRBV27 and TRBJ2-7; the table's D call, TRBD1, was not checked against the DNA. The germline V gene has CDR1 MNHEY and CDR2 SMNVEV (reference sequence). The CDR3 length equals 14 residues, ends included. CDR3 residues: CASSPLRDSARHVL.